This is a list of T cell receptor beta chains from one sample in a study of neurological immune-mediated disorders. TCRdb redid the calling of the 5' RACE reads with MiXCR, one entry per CDR3 protein. The sample has about 46,000 distinct CDR3 sequences, approximately 2.8% seen once. Sequencing was done on a sample of PBMCs. The receptor set was obtained from a woman aged 50 to 60 with multiple sclerosis. CDR3s include the opening cysteine and the closing phenylalanine or tryptophan. The order of the fields is D gene, clone size, V gene, J gene, CDR3 protein, CDR3 DNA. The D gene is left open where the match is weak. The listing skips clone size in some rows; elsewhere it reads once, few, many or a size class.

.	many	TRBV5-1	TRBJ1-6	CASSLIRGNSPLHF	TGCGCCAGCAGCTTAATCCGGGGGAATTCACCCCTCCACTTT
TRBD2	many	TRBV20-1	TRBJ2-3	CSAASGFVAGSTDTQYF	TGCAGTGCCGCCTCGGGGTTTGTAGCGGGAAGCACAGATACGCAGTATTTT
.	few	TRBV6-5	TRBJ2-7	CASRRTGGTTSGSPGEQYF	TGTGCCAGCAGGCGGACGGGCGGGACGACCAGCGGGTCCCCTGGCGAGCAGTACTTC
.	many	TRBV7-6	TRBJ1-4	CASSLTRSANEKLFF	TGTGCCAGCAGCTTAACGAGATCAGCTAATGAAAAACTGTTTTTT
TRBD2	many	TRBV12-3/TRBV12-4	TRBJ2-3	CASSRGDRGGADTQYF	TGTGCCAGCAGTCGGGGGGACCGGGGGGGGGCAGATACGCAGTATTTT
.	few	TRBV5-1	TRBJ1-6	CASSLAWGSTLNF	TGCGCCAGCAGCTTGGCCTGGGGATCAACCCTCAACTTT
TRBD1	few	TRBV5-4	TRBJ1-2	CASLRGPGYGYTF	TGTGCCAGCTTAAGGGGGCCGGGCTATGGCTACACCTTC
TRBD1	many	TRBV20-1	TRBJ2-3	CSATNRGQGTDTQYF	TGCAGTGCGACGAACCGAGGACAGGGAACAGATACGCAGTATTTT
TRBD2	many	TRBV20-1	TRBJ2-1	CSARGGKREGRLTYNEQFF	TGCAGTGCTAGAGGGGGGAAGCGGGAGGGCCGGTTGACCTACAATGAGCAGTTCTTC
.	many	TRBV5-5	TRBJ1-5	CASSPGSSNQPQHF	TGTGCCAGCAGCCCGGGCAGTAGCAATCAGCCCCAGCATTTT
TRBD2	many	TRBV20-1	TRBJ2-1	CSARASGSGGEQFF	TGCAGTGCTAGAGCGTCGGGGTCGGGGGGTGAGCAGTTCTTC
TRBD2	medium-sized	TRBV4-2	TRBJ2-1	CASSPLAGGYNEQFF	TGTGCCAGCAGCCCTCTGGCGGGGGGGTACAATGAGCAGTTCTTC
.	many	TRBV9	TRBJ2-5	CASSVEGGSRGETQYF	TGTGCCAGCAGCGTAGAAGGAGGGTCGAGGGGAGAGACCCAGTACTTC
TRBD1	.	TRBV18	TRBJ2-1	CASLRGTGDEQFF	TGTGCCAGCCTTAGGGGGACAGGGGATGAGCAGTTCTTC
.	many	TRBV7-8	TRBJ1-1	CASSLVPRDSLRAFF	TGTGCCAGCAGCTTAGTTCCCCGGGACTCCCTCCGAGCTTTCTTT
TRBD2	many	TRBV5-1	TRBJ2-2	CASSLANLAGDVTGELFF	TGCGCCAGCAGCTTGGCTAACCTAGCGGGAGACGTAACCGGGGAGCTGTTTTTT
TRBD1	many	TRBV5-5	TRBJ1-1	CASSLNRGRETEAFF	TGTGCCAGCAGCCTAAACAGGGGGCGGGAAACTGAAGCTTTCTTT
.	many	TRBV5-1	TRBJ1-1	CASSFWGGMDTEAFF	TGCGCCAGCAGCTTTTGGGGGGGCATGGACACTGAAGCTTTCTTT
.	many	TRBV7-8	TRBJ1-5	CASSLVRDQPQHF	TGTGCCAGCAGCTTAGTGAGGGATCAGCCCCAGCATTTT
.	many	TRBV6-5	TRBJ2-2	CASSYLKGTTGELFF	TGTGCCAGCAGTTACCTGAAGGGGACCACCGGGGAGCTGTTTTTT
.	many	TRBV5-1	TRBJ2-2	CASSITGPANTGELFF	TGCGCCAGCAGCATCACAGGGCCCGCGAACACCGGGGAGCTGTTTTTT
.	many	TRBV20-1	TRBJ2-7	CSARVSGLSYEQYF	TGCAGTGCTAGAGTCTCCGGACTTTCCTACGAGCAGTACTTC
TRBD1	many	TRBV12-3/TRBV12-4	TRBJ1-4	CASSSTGQGDEKLFF	TGTGCCAGCAGCTCGACGGGACAGGGCGATGAAAAACTGTTTTTT
TRBD1	many	TRBV4-1	TRBJ1-2	CASSSRDRSRLSNYGYTF	TGCGCCAGCAGCTCCCGGGACAGGTCTCGACTAAGTAACTATGGCTACACCTTC
TRBD2	many	TRBV20-1	TRBJ2-5	CSARDVAGDQETQYF	TGCAGTGCTAGAGACGTAGCGGGGGACCAAGAGACCCAGTACTTC
.	many	TRBV6-5	TRBJ1-1	CASGLDANTEAFF	TGTGCCAGCGGTCTGGACGCGAACACTGAAGCTTTCTTT
.	many	TRBV10-3	TRBJ1-1	CAISELEAGDTEAFF	TGTGCCATCAGTGAGCTGGAGGCTGGGGACACTGAAGCTTTCTTT
TRBD1	many	TRBV2	TRBJ2-5	CASRQGLNIETQYF	TGTGCCAGCCGACAGGGGTTGAACATTGAGACCCAGTACTTC
.	many	TRBV7-8	TRBJ2-3	CASRWSSEDTQYF	TGTGCCAGCAGGTGGAGTAGCGAAGATACGCAGTATTTT
.	many	TRBV3-1	TRBJ1-6	CASSSRDTDSPLHF	TGTGCCAGCAGCTCACGGGACACCGATTCACCCCTCCACTTT
TRBD1	.	TRBV20-1	TRBJ2-5	CSDRLRGKETQYF	TGCAGTGATAGGCTCAGGGGGAAAGAGACCCAGTACTTC
.	many	TRBV7-9	TRBJ2-5	CASSPKARIGETQYF	TGTGCCAGCAGCCCAAAGGCCCGTATAGGGGAGACCCAGTACTTC
.	many	TRBV12-3/TRBV12-4	TRBJ2-5	CASSLMRVETQYF	TGTGCCAGCAGTTTAATGAGGGTTGAGACCCAGTACTTC
TRBD1	many	TRBV5-1	TRBJ1-6	CASSPGQAEGYNSPLHF	TGCGCCAGCAGCCCGGGACAGGCGGAAGGCTATAATTCACCCCTCCACTTT